These T cell receptor beta chains were read from a single sample in a study of CD8+CD57+ T cells in acquired aplastic anemia. TCRdb re-called the reads with MiXCR, one entry per CDR3 protein. Here the sample spans more than 150,000 distinct CDR3 sequences, roughly 64% being singletons. The material sequenced was sorted CD4+, CD8+, or CD8+CD57+ T cells (not recorded which) from PBMCs. All receptors derive from a human donor with severe aplastic anemia or a healthy control (not recorded which). Both conserved end residues are part of each CDR3. D genes are given only for firm matches. Part of the rows lack a size; the others show once, few, many or a class for expanded clones.

D gene: NA; CDR3 length: 13; J gene: TRBJ2-3; V gene: TRBV20-1; clone size: few; CDR3 DNA: TGCAGTGCTAGAGGTGATCTAGCAGATACGCAGTATTTT; CDR3 protein: CSARGDLADTQYF
D gene: NA; CDR3 length: 14; J gene: TRBJ1-2; V gene: TRBV24-1; clone size: NA; CDR3 DNA: TGTGCCACCAGTGCCGCCGGGGGGTTCTATGGCTACACCTTC; CDR3 protein: CATSAAGGFYGYTF
D gene: NA; CDR3 length: 16; J gene: TRBJ1-6; V gene: TRBV15; clone size: NA; CDR3 DNA: TGTGCCACGGGGAGGGGTATTTCGCTGGGAGATTCACCCCTCCACTTT; CDR3 protein: CATGRGISLGDSPLHF
D gene: NA; CDR3 length: 14; J gene: TRBJ2-5; V gene: TRBV15; clone size: NA; CDR3 DNA: TGTGCCACCAGCACCGGGACGCGCGGGGAGACCCAGTACTTC; CDR3 protein: CATSTGTRGETQYF
D gene: TRBD1; CDR3 length: 12; J gene: TRBJ2-5; V gene: TRBV10-3; clone size: NA; CDR3 DNA: TGTGCCATCCGGGACAGGGAACAGACCCAGTACTTC; CDR3 protein: CAIRDREQTQYF
D gene: NA; CDR3 length: 13; J gene: TRBJ1-6; V gene: TRBV24-1; clone size: NA; CDR3 DNA: TGTGCCACCAGTGGGGCCGGGAATTCACCCCTCCACTTT; CDR3 protein: CATSGAGNSPLHF
D gene: TRBD1; CDR3 length: 15; J gene: TRBJ1-2; V gene: TRBV10-3; clone size: many; CDR3 DNA: TGTGCCATCAGCCCGGGACAGGGAATTGATAATGGCTACACCTTC; CDR3 protein: CAISPGQGIDNGYTF
D gene: TRBD1; CDR3 length: 15; J gene: TRBJ2-7; V gene: TRBV7-2; clone size: NA; CDR3 DNA: TGTGCCAGCAGCCAAGACCGACAGGGCTCCTACGAGCAGTACTTC; CDR3 protein: CASSQDRQGSYEQYF
D gene: NA; CDR3 length: 13; J gene: TRBJ2-7; V gene: TRBV12-3/TRBV12-4; clone size: many; CDR3 DNA: TGTGCCAGCAGTTCAAGCGGACCCTACGAGCAGTACTTC; CDR3 protein: CASSSSGPYEQYF
D gene: NA; CDR3 length: 13; J gene: TRBJ2-5; V gene: TRBV5-1; clone size: NA; CDR3 DNA: TGCGCCAGCAGCTTCCAGGATCAAGAGACCCAGTACTTC; CDR3 protein: CASSFQDQETQYF